The clone carrying this T cell receptor beta chain was counted a single time. These data originate in a study of CD8 T cells in Susac syndrome. The V end was cut by 2 bases, the J end by 6 bases, with 10 bases between. The CDR3 length is 13 residues. Germline V lookup: CDR1 GTSNPN, CDR2 SVGIG (reference sequence). TCR beta sequencing covered blood CD8+ and CD4+ T cells. The multiple sclerosis control group comprised treatment-naive patients with stable or active relapsing-remitting disease. Negative isolation yielded CD8+ and CD4+ T cells; FACS enriched TEMRA cells. An input of roughly 0.5 to 1 ug of RNA was subjected to reverse transcription using random hexamers. Amplification of TCR beta CDR3 by immunoSEQ multiplex PCR spanned 54 Vbeta and 13 Jbeta. TCRdb processed the immunoSEQ multiplex PCR reads anew with MiXCR; each CDR3 protein has one entry. The profile covers about 200,000 distinct CDR3 sequences, with approximately 95% appearing a single time and 0.082% taken by the ten largest.

This clonotype was sampled from a human donor with multiple sclerosis. Specimen: CD4+ T cells from PBMCs. The V call is TRBV30, the J call TRBJ2-2; D uncertain. This chain's CDR3 is CAWSLTLAGELFF. Written as DNA, the CDR3 is TGTGCCTGGAGTCTGACCTTAGCCGGGGAGCTGTTTTTT.